The rows below give T cell receptor beta chains drawn from one sample of a study of blood T cell repertoires in COVID-19. Data came from immunoSEQ multiplex PCR; TCRdb stores just in-frame clones and leaves some out. The repertoire includes 85,000 to 100,000 clones, roughly 86% of them detected once, and roughly 13% sits in the top ten. The specimen was peripheral blood. The receptors come from a woman in her fifties or sixties in a cohort sampled during active or convalescent COVID-19. The CDR3 runs from the conserved cysteine through the conserved F or W. The D gene is left open where the match is weak. Some rows have no size entry. The others give once, few or many, or a class for an expanded clone.

V gene	clone size	D gene	J gene	CDR3 DNA	CDR3 protein
TRBV7-8	.	.	TRBJ2-5	TGTGCCAGCAGCTTAGCCGCGGTAGGAGAGACCCAGTACTTC	CASSLAAVGETQYF
TRBV5-6	.	.	TRBJ2-7	TGTGCCAGCAGCCGGGACACCTACGAGCAGTACTTC	CASSRDTYEQYF
TRBV9	.	.	TRBJ2-1	TGTGCCAGCAGCCCTAGGTCCGGATTCCAGTTCTACAATGAGCAGTTCTTC	CASSPRSGFQFYNEQFF
TRBV6-2/TRBV6-3	once	TRBD1	TRBJ1-1	TGTGCCAGCAGTCTTCGACCTTGGACAGGAAGACAGGACACTGAAGCTTTCTTT	CASSLRPWTGRQDTEAFF
TRBV5-6	.	TRBD1	TRBJ1-5	TGTGCCAGCAGCTACCGCAGGACAGGGAGCAATCAGCCCCAGCATTTT	CASSYRRTGSNQPQHF
TRBV30	.	.	TRBJ1-2	TGTGCCTGGAGTCCGCCCTGGACAACCTATGGCTACACCTTC	CAWSPPWTTYGYTF
TRBV18	.	.	TRBJ1-3	TGTGCCAGCTCACCACCGGGACACCCTGGAAACACCATATATTTT	CASSPPGHPGNTIYF
TRBV2	.	TRBD2	TRBJ2-1	TGTGCCAGCAGTGAAGGGAAACTAGCGGGCGATGAGCAGTTCTTC	CASSEGKLAGDEQFF
TRBV2	.	TRBD1	TRBJ2-7	TGTGCCAGCAGTGCTCCTCCCGGGACAGGGCTCCACTACGAGCAGTACTTC	CASSAPPGTGLHYEQYF
TRBV12-3/TRBV12-4	.	TRBD1	TRBJ1-1	TGTGCCAGCAATCCACAGGGGTCCACTGAAGCTTTCTTT	CASNPQGSTEAFF
TRBV19	.	.	TRBJ1-5	TGTGCCAGTAGTTTTCCAGGGCGCAATCAGCCCCAGCATTTT	CASSFPGRNQPQHF
TRBV11-2	.	TRBD2	TRBJ2-7	TGTGCCAGCAGGGGACTAGATGCCTACGAGCAGTACTTC	CASRGLDAYEQYF
TRBV6-1	.	.	TRBJ1-1	TGTGCCAGCAGTGACAGGAGGGCCACTGAAGCTTTCTTT	CASSDRRATEAFF
TRBV7-2	few	.	TRBJ1-1	TGTGCCAGCAGCGCCCAGGGGTTGAACACTGAAGCTTTCTTT	CASSAQGLNTEAFF
TRBV2	.	TRBD2	TRBJ2-3	TGTGCCAGCAGTTTAACGCGGGGGGGGGATACGCAGTATTTT	CASSLTRGGDTQYF
TRBV11-1	.	TRBD1	TRBJ2-2	TGTGCCAGCAGCTCCCGGGACCAAGGGGGCCGGGAGCTGTTTTTT	CASSSRDQGGRELFF
TRBV4-2	.	TRBD2	TRBJ2-1	TGTGCCAGCAGCCTTATAGCGGGGGGTTACAATGAGCAGTTCTTC	CASSLIAGGYNEQFF
TRBV12-5	.	.	TRBJ2-2	TGTGCTAGTGGTTCCTCGACAGGAATCGGGGAGCTGTTTTTT	CASGSSTGIGELFF
TRBV25-1	.	.	TRBJ1-2	TGTGCCAGCAGTGACGGGGGGGCATATGGCTACACCTTC	CASSDGGAYGYTF
TRBV2	.	.	TRBJ1-4	TGTGCCAGCAGTGATGGAGAAGTAAATGAAAAACTGTTTTTT	CASSDGEVNEKLFF
TRBV12-3/TRBV12-4	.	.	TRBJ2-5	TGTGCCAGCAGAACAGGACGGGAGACCCAGTACTTC	CASRTGRETQYF
TRBV5-4	.	TRBD2	TRBJ2-2	TGTGCCAGCAGCCCCCTAGCGGGGGATTACACCGGGGAGCTGTTTTTT	CASSPLAGDYTGELFF
TRBV29-1	once	.	TRBJ2-5	TGCAGCGTTGATCGGGAGTGGGTTAAAGAGACCCAGTACTTC	CSVDREWVKETQYF
TRBV5-1	few	.	TRBJ2-7	TGCGCCAGCAGCCCGTCTTCCTACGAGCAGTACTTC	CASSPSSYEQYF
TRBV5-1	.	.	TRBJ2-7	TGCGCCAGCAGGGGTACGGGAAAACCCTACGAGCAGTACTTC	CASRGTGKPYEQYF
TRBV5-1	.	TRBD2	TRBJ2-2	TGCGCCAGCAGCCGGGGGGGAGTCAACACCGGGGAGCTGTTTTTT	CASSRGGVNTGELFF
TRBV19	.	.	TRBJ2-7	TGTGCCAGTCAAAGCGGATTAAGCTACGAGCAGTACTTC	CASQSGLSYEQYF
TRBV2	.	TRBD2	TRBJ2-1	TGTGCCAGCAGTGAAATAGCGGGGGGGCTCGGTGAGCAGTTCTTC	CASSEIAGGLGEQFF
TRBV9	.	.	TRBJ2-7	TGTGCCAGCAGCGTAGATCCCCAGGGCGAGCAGTACTTC	CASSVDPQGEQYF
TRBV3-1/TRBV3-2	.	.	TRBJ2-3	TGTGCCAGCAGCCAAACCCCGGGGGATACGCAGTATTTT	CASSQTPGDTQYF
TRBV28	.	TRBD2	TRBJ2-7	TGTGCCAGCAGTCCGACTAGCGGGAGCTACGAGCAGTACTTC	CASSPTSGSYEQYF
TRBV5-4	.	TRBD2	TRBJ2-1	TGTGCCAGCAGCTTAGGACTAGCCGACAATGAGCAGTTCTTC	CASSLGLADNEQFF
TRBV7-9	.	TRBD1	TRBJ1-2	TGTGCCAGCAGCTTAGACAGGGGTACTGGCTACACCTTC	CASSLDRGTGYTF
TRBV7-9	few	.	TRBJ1-5	TGTGCCAGCAGCTCGGGACTCAGCAATCAGCCCCAGCATTTT	CASSSGLSNQPQHF
TRBV19	.	.	TRBJ2-7	TGTGCCAGTAGTCGGTATTGGGCAGCGGACTACGAGCAGTACTTC	CASSRYWAADYEQYF
TRBV9	.	TRBD2	TRBJ2-3	TGTGCCAGCAGCGTAGAAGTAGGGAGGGGCACAGATACGCAGTATTTT	CASSVEVGRGTDTQYF
TRBV10-1	.	.	TRBJ1-6	TGCGCCAGCAGCCCGCAGGGTAATTCACCCCTCCACTTT	CASSPQGNSPLHF
TRBV4-2	once	.	TRBJ1-1	TGTGCCAGCAGCCAAGAGGGCATCATGAACACTGAAGCTTTCTTT	CASSQEGIMNTEAFF
TRBV29-1	.	TRBD1	TRBJ1-5	TGCAGCGTTCGACAGGGGGCAGGTCAGCCCCAGCATTTT	CSVRQGAGQPQHF
TRBV6-5	once	.	TRBJ1-2	TGTGCCAGCAGTACTACAGGGAACTATGGCTACACCTTC	CASSTTGNYGYTF
TRBV2	few	.	TRBJ1-2	TGTGCCAGCAGTGGGCGGGGGATAGCTAACTATGGCTACACCTTC	CASSGRGIANYGYTF
TRBV5-4	.	.	TRBJ1-1	TGTGCCAGCAGCTCGGGAGGAGGGGCCATGAACACTGAAGCTTTCTTT	CASSSGGGAMNTEAFF
TRBV20-1	.	.	TRBJ2-3	TGCAGTGCTACAAACACAGATACGCAGTATTTT	CSATNTDTQYF
TRBV5-4	.	.	TRBJ2-1	TGTGCCAGCAGCTTGGGGACTCTACGGCGCAATGAGCAGTTCTTC	CASSLGTLRRNEQFF
TRBV28	.	TRBD2	TRBJ2-5	TGTGCCAGCAGTCCCGGGACTAGCGGGAGCGAGACCCAGTACTTC	CASSPGTSGSETQYF
TRBV5-1	.	.	TRBJ1-4	TGCGCCAGCAGCTTGCACAGTTTTAATGAAAAACTGTTTTTT	CASSLHSFNEKLFF
TRBV18	.	.	TRBJ2-7	TGTGCCAGCTCACCTCTGAGCCTAGGGGAAGAGCAGTACTTC	CASSPLSLGEEQYF
TRBV28	.	TRBD1	TRBJ1-2	TGTGCCAGCAGCCGACAGGGAAATGGCTACACCTTC	CASSRQGNGYTF